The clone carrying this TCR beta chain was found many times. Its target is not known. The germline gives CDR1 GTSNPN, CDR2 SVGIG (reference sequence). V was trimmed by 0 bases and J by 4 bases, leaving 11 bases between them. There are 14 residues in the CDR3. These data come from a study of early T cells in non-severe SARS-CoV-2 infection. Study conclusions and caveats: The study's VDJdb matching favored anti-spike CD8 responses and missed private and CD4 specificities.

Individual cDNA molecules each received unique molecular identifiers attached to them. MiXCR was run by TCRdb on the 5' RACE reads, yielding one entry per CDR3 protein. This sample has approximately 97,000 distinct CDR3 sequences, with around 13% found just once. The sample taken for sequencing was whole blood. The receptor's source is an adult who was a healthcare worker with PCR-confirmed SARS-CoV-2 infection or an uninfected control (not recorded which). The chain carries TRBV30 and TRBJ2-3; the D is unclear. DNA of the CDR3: TGTGCCTGGAGTGTAAGGTCTGGCGCAGATACGCAGTATTTT. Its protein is CAWSVRSGADTQYF.